This entry concerns a single T cell receptor beta chain. The sample belongs to a study of blood T cell repertoires in COVID-19. Background on the study: Acute and convalescent COVID-19 specimens originated in the United States, Italy and Spain. Sources were T cells, B-cell-depleted T cells, or PBMCs; the material itself was cDNA or gDNA.

In the original workflow: Amplification from reference gene primers served as the basis for estimated nucleated cell counts. Generated by immunoSEQ multiplex PCR, the TCRdb table keeps only in-frame clones and is missing some. V, J and clone size derive from that table, while D and trimming were established from the DNA sequence. The sample carries about 140,000 clones, approximately 84% recorded once. The sequence derives from a human donor in a cohort sampled during active COVID-19. The specimen was peripheral blood.

The CDR3, as DNA: TGTGCCAGCAGCTCGCGGGGGGCAAGCACAGATACGCAGTATTTT. Residues: CASSSRGASTDTQYF. This chain connects TRBV3-1 (or the pseudogene TRBV3-2) to TRBJ2-3, with 8 nucleotides matching TRBD2. CDR3 length: 15 residues. Trimming removed 5 bases from V and 0 bases from J; junction bases left unmatched: 4. Germline V lookup: CDR1 LGHDT, CDR2 YNNKEL (reference sequence).